The present entry profiles one T cell receptor (beta chain) with its context. Produced via immunoSEQ multiplex PCR; TCRdb's table is partial and in-frame only. The sample has about 120,000 clones, 88% seen once. The source of the sample is a study of control samples from healthy donors and cancer patients. The sequence derives from an older woman with lung cancer. The sequenced sample consisted of PBMCs.

CDR3 coding DNA: TGTGCCAGCAGTTTCCAAACCGTCAGGGCACAAACTAGGACACAAGAGACCCAGTACTTC. The encoded protein is CASSFQTVRAQTRTQETQYF. V and J are TRBV6-2 or TRBV6-3 and TRBJ2-5; tentatively, D is TRBD1 or TRBD2 (5 bases each). In germline, CDR1 is MNHEY, CDR2 SVGEGT. The V gene lost 4 bases and the J gene lost 2 bases, with 29 bases spanning the gap. This CDR3 spans 20 amino acids.